This paragraph reports one TCR beta chain. No antigen is known for it. This sample was included in a study of metastatic and nonmetastatic thyroid tumors. Turning to the study itself: Comparison of repertoires was carried out across blood and tumor or nodule tissue from malignant and benign thyroid patients.

Every patient underwent thyroid surgery untreated. Study-wide findings and caveats: Across blood and tumor, TCR beta diversity in malignant thyroid tumors was reportedly significantly higher than in benign nodules.

Source study methods: To classify distant metastasis in papillary thyroid cancer, a model was built from CDR3 differences across clinicopathological groups. With MiXCR, TCRdb reprocessed the PCR reads. TCRdb assigned the V and J calls; the authors' analysis was not used. Among 20,000 or so clones, about 23% were seen once, and the ten largest hold roughly 8.2%. The trim removed 10 bases at V and 9 bases at J, leaving 10 bases unmatched. The CDR3 consists of 14 residues. In germline, CDR1 is MDHEN, CDR2 SYDVKM. This chain joins TRBV28 and TRBJ1-6; 9 bases line up with TRBD1. Input material: adjacent normal tissue. The clonotype originates from a female donor with papillary thyroid cancer or a benign thyroid nodule (not recorded which). Some clones in this sample may be carry-over from other donors' samples. CDR3 sequence reads: CATFGTGLASPLHF. CDR3 DNA: TGTGCCACCTTTGGGACAGGGTTAGCTTCACCCCTCCACTTT. Together with reference TRBV28 and TRBJ1-6, the CDR3 gives the full variable domain: DVKVTQSSRYLVKRTGEKVFLECVQDMDHENMFWYRQDPGLGLRLIYFSYDVKMKEKGDIPEGYSVSREKKERFSLILESASTNQTSMYLCATFGTGLASPLHFGNGTRLTVT.